The T cell receptor (beta chain) described here comes from a study of cytomegalovirus exposure and HLA in healthy donors. General study findings and limits: The study flagged some 170 TCR beta chains as cytomegalovirus-associated. TCR beta chain V- and J-gene trimming was linked, in a later analysis, to a missense variant in DCLRE1C. The study found most TCR sequences rare, yet found some public TCRs in many donors. Later, an analysis showed that TCR beta chains associated with HLA were more clonally expanded than others that were equally common.

With respect to this clone: Its target is unknown.

13 Jbeta primers and 60 Vbeta primers were used for the PCR. TCRdb's copy holds only in-frame clones and misses some; the assay was immunoSEQ multiplex PCR. The profile shows about 120,000 clones, 65% to 80% of them singletons. Specimen: PBMCs. This sequence was found in a man aged 40-49 years in good health and CMV-seropositive.

CDR3: CASNPGGPNTGELFF. As DNA, the CDR3 is TGTGCCAGTAACCCCGGAGGGCCCAACACCGGGGAGCTGTTTTTT. The rearrangement uses TRBV28 and TRBJ2-2; TRBD2 might be the D (6 bases). Per germline, CDR1 MDHEN and CDR2 SYDVKM. This CDR3 contains 15 residues. V dropped 9 bases and J dropped 2 bases, with 16 bases sitting between them.